A selection of T cell receptor beta chains follows, all from one sample in a study of OX40 agonist ivuxolimab in advanced cancers. Generated by immunoSEQ multiplex PCR, the TCRdb table keeps only in-frame clones and is missing some. The sample includes about 38,000 clones, 60% to 85% of them seen just once. This sample comprised CD4+ or CD8+ T cells sorted from blood, obtained in a trial of the OX40 agonist ivuxolimab. These receptors were taken from an adult with an advanced solid tumor such as melanoma, head and neck, liver or kidney cancer. Each CDR3 is given with its conserved first and last residue. D genes are given only for firm matches. Clone sizes are given selectively: once, few, many, or a class where the clone is expanded.

>TRBV5-4|-|TRBD1|TRBJ2-7
TGTGCCAGCAGCCCACCCGGGACAGTAGGGGAGCAGTACTTC
CASSPPGTVGEQYF
>TRBV18|-|-|TRBJ1-4
TGTGCCAGCTCACTTCTAAGTGGTGGGGCTGGTGAAAAACTGTTTTTT
CASSLLSGGAGEKLFF
>TRBV5-1|-|-|TRBJ2-1
TGCGCCAGCAGCCGGGACATGAGCTCCTACAATGAGCAGTTCTTC
CASSRDMSSYNEQFF
>TRBV10-2|-|-|TRBJ1-3
TGCGCCAGCAGTGAGTGGACGACAGGACAGGGAAACACCATATATTTT
CASSEWTTGQGNTIYF
>TRBV15|-|-|TRBJ1-5
TGTGCCACCAGCAGAGAGTTGGGGCATAGCAATCAGCCCCAGCATTTT
CATSRELGHSNQPQHF
>TRBV6-5|-|-|TRBJ1-3
TGTGCCAGCAGTTACTCGATAAGTAGCTCTGGAAACACCATATATTTT
CASSYSISSSGNTIYF
>TRBV11-1|-|-|TRBJ1-1
TGTGCCAGCAGCCCTTTCTATGGTTCGAACACTGAAGCTTTCTTT
CASSPFYGSNTEAFF
>TRBV28|-|-|TRBJ1-2
TGTGCCACCCGGACGGGAGCTAACTATGGCTACACCTTC
CATRTGANYGYTF
>TRBV7-2|-|-|TRBJ1-3
TGTGCCAGCAGCTTAGAACTCTCTGGAAACACCATATATTTT
CASSLELSGNTIYF
>TRBV10-2|-|TRBD2|TRBJ2-5
TGCGCCAGCAGTGAGCCGGGAGGGGAGACCCAGTACTTC
CASSEPGGETQYF
>TRBV6-5|-|TRBD1|TRBJ2-5
TGTGCCAGCAGTTACCCACCGACAGGGACGGGGACCCAGTACTTC
CASSYPPTGTGTQYF
>TRBV28|-|-|TRBJ2-7
TGTGCCAGCAGTTTGGAGGGACCCTACGAGCAGTACTTC
CASSLEGPYEQYF
>TRBV6-5|-|TRBD2|TRBJ2-7
TGTGCCAGCAGTTATCGGCGGGGGGGCGGCCACGAGCAGTACTTC
CASSYRRGGGHEQYF
>TRBV18|once|-|TRBJ1-1
TGTGCCAGCTCAGAGGGGAGGAACACTGAAGCTTTCTTT
CASSEGRNTEAFF
>TRBV6-5|-|-|TRBJ2-2
TGTGCCAGCAGTTACGGGACAAGGAGTTACACCGGGGAGCTGTTTTTT
CASSYGTRSYTGELFF
>TRBV11-1|-|-|TRBJ2-1
TGTGCCAGCAGCTCCGCCCGAGGGATTTACAATGAGCAGTTCTTC
CASSSARGIYNEQFF
>TRBV7-2|-|TRBD2|TRBJ2-7
TGTGCCAGCAGTAAGTCTTTATCCGGGGGGGCGGCACGCTACGAGCAGTACTTC
CASSKSLSGGAARYEQYF
>TRBV7-9|-|-|TRBJ2-7
TGTGCCAGCAGCTTAGTAGACTACGAGCAGTACTTC
CASSLVDYEQYF
>TRBV7-8|-|-|TRBJ2-7
TGTGCCAGCAGCCTAGGAGGGGCCTCATCCCTCTACGAGCAGTACTTC
CASSLGGASSLYEQYF
>TRBV7-9|-|-|TRBJ2-3
TGTGCCAGCAGCTTAGCCGTTGTGGGTAGCACAGATACGCAGTATTTT
CASSLAVVGSTDTQYF
>TRBV30|-|TRBD2|TRBJ2-3
TGTGCCTGGAGTGACGGGACTAGCGGGGTTTACTTTACTAGCACAGATACGCAGTATTTT
CAWSDGTSGVYFTSTDTQYF
>TRBV6-5|few|-|TRBJ1-2
TGTGCCAGCAGTTACTCGGAGGGGACCTATGGCTACACCTTC
CASSYSEGTYGYTF
>TRBV7-9|-|-|TRBJ1-2
TGTGCCACAGGTTCCAGCCCTAACTATGGCTACACCTTC
CATGSSPNYGYTF
>TRBV7-2|-|-|TRBJ1-2
TGTGCCAGCAGCCGCCCGGGACTTGGTGGCTACACCTTC
CASSRPGLGGYTF
>TRBV18|-|-|TRBJ2-1
TGTGCCAGCTCACCTCCTGGGACGGGGCACGATGAGCAGTTCTTC
CASSPPGTGHDEQFF
>TRBV28|-|-|TRBJ1-2
TGTGCCAGCAGCCCTAAGGTCAGGGCTGGCTACACCTTC
CASSPKVRAGYTF
>TRBV4-2|-|-|TRBJ2-1
TGTGCCAGCAGCCAAGGAGTAAGCTCCTACAATGAGCAGTTCTTC
CASSQGVSSYNEQFF
>TRBV6-5|-|-|TRBJ2-7
TGTGCCAGCCGCACCTCCTACGAGCAGTACTTC
CASRTSYEQYF
>TRBV6-6|few|-|TRBJ1-1
TGTGCCAGCATTCTAGACCCTCGGGCTGCTGAAGCTTTCTTT
CASILDPRAAEAFF
>TRBV7-9|few|-|TRBJ2-7
TGTGCCAGCAGCCCGGACATGTATTCAGGCGAGCAGTACTTC
CASSPDMYSGEQYF
>TRBV6-5|-|-|TRBJ1-2
TGTGCCAGCAGTAAAACAGGGAACTATGGCTACACCTTC
CASSKTGNYGYTF
>TRBV5-4|-|TRBD2|TRBJ2-5
TGTGCCAACCGACTAGCGGGAGCAGAGACCCAGTACTTC
CANRLAGAETQYF
>TRBV7-2|few|TRBD1|TRBJ2-7
TGTGCCAGCAGCCCCGGGACAGGGGCCCACGAGCAGTACTTC
CASSPGTGAHEQYF
>TRBV6-6|once|TRBD2|TRBJ2-3
TGTGCCAGCAGCTCCGGGACTAGCGAGCAGTATTTT
CASSSGTSEQYF
>TRBV5-1|few|TRBD2|TRBJ2-4
TGCGCCAGCAGCTTGAGTGGACTAGCGGGAGAGATAGCCAAAAACATTCAGTACTTC
CASSLSGLAGEIAKNIQYF
>TRBV7-3|few|-|TRBJ2-1
TGTGCCAGCAGCTTAGATCGCAATGAGCAGTTCTTC
CASSLDRNEQFF
>TRBV4-1|-|-|TRBJ1-1
TGCGCCAGCAGCCAAGCCCAGGGACGGATGAACACTGAAGCTTTCTTT
CASSQAQGRMNTEAFF
>TRBV28|-|TRBD2|TRBJ2-3
TGTGCCACCCGAGTAGCGGGGCTTAGCACAGATACGCAGTATTTT
CATRVAGLSTDTQYF
>TRBV14|-|-|TRBJ1-1
TGTGCCAGCAGCCTTGGCCGGACAGTGAACACTGAAGCTTTCTTT
CASSLGRTVNTEAFF